The source of this T cell receptor (beta chain) is a study of blood T cells in healthy people across ages. V was pared by 3 bases and J by 0 bases, with 11 bases between. CDR3 size: 14 residues. CDR1 is DFQATT, CDR2 SNEGSKA, per germline (reference sequence). This clonotype was seen a handful of times. Combining a sample-barcoded 5' primer with a J-beta primer mix, a second PCR ran for roughly 6 to 12 cycles. In TCRdb, the 5' RACE reads were re-called with MiXCR into one record per CDR3 protein. The sample shows about 1.6 million distinct CDR3 sequences, roughly 30% of them seen only once. Input material: blood. The chain couples TRBV20-1 to TRBJ1-2; tentative D call: TRBD1 (5 bases). The sequence was collected from a woman in her 30s in good health. The CDR3 reads CSASGTVTNYGYTF. The CDR3 coding sequence is TGCAGTGCTAGTGGGACGGTAACTAACTATGGCTACACCTTC.